These 22 T cell receptor beta chains were sequenced from one sample in a study of CD8 T cells in ankylosing spondylitis. MiXCR, run by TCRdb on the 5' RACE reads, gives a single entry per CDR3 protein. This table has some 250,000 distinct CDR3 sequences, about 11% appearing once. What was sequenced was blood, either unsorted or a sorted T cell fraction (not recorded which). Receptor source: a male donor with ankylosing spondylitis or in good health (not recorded which).

This clonotype was observed a single time. The chain recombines TRBV3-1 with TRBJ2-5; 13 bases align to TRBD2. The CDR3 length is 18 residues. Germline loops: CDR1 LGHDT, CDR2 YNNKEL (reference sequence). J was trimmed by 2 bases and V by 3 bases; bases with no gene match: 9. The CDR3 is CASSHIGLAGVGQETQYF. DNA for the CDR3: TGTGCCAGCAGCCACATCGGACTAGCGGGAGTCGGGCAAGAGACCCAGTACTTC.

This clonotype appeared many times. V usage is TRBV20-1 and J usage is TRBJ2-5; 8 nucleotides match TRBD2. In germline, CDR1 is DFQATT, CDR2 SNEGSKA (reference sequence). The J segment lost 1 base and the V segment lost 6 bases, leaving 4 bases of the junction unmatched. This CDR3 contains 13 residues. The CDR3, as DNA: TGCAGTGCCGTAGCGGGGTTCCAAGAGACCCAGTACTTC. The encoded protein is CSAVAGFQETQYF.

Many counts were recorded for this clonotype. The gene calls are TRBV7-9 and TRBJ1-5; 8 nucleotides match TRBD1. The length of the CDR3 is 15 residues. V lost 5 bases and J lost 1; bases outside the gene matches: 4. Germline V gives CDR1 SEHNR, CDR2 FQNEAQ (reference sequence). CDR3: CASSETGASNQPQHF. The CDR3 coding sequence is TGTGCCAGCAGCGAGACAGGGGCGAGCAATCAGCCCCAGCATTTT.

CDR3 DNA sequence: TGTGCCAGACCTGGGGAAGAGTACTTC. This sequence encodes CARPGEEYF. The chain is built from TRBV9 and TRBJ2-7; D gene unclear. The CDR3 spans 9 residues. CDR1 SGDLS and CDR2 YYNGEE come from the germline V gene. V shed 8 bases and J shed 11 bases, with 11 bases lying between them.

This clonotype was recorded at least ten times. The genes are TRBV20-1 and TRBJ2-3; 11 bases map to TRBD1. The CDR3 loop spans 17 amino acids. The germline V gene has CDR1 DFQATT and CDR2 SNEGSKA (reference sequence). The V gene end was trimmed by 0 bases and the J gene end by 3 bases; junction bases not matched to a gene: 8. The CDR3 DNA follows: TGCAGTGCTAGAGATCTCTTCGGGACAGGGGGGACAGATACGCAGTATTTT. Encoded protein: CSARDLFGTGGTDTQYF.

The V and J genes are TRBV10-3 and TRBJ1-1; D ambiguous. The V end lost 0 bases, the J end lost 1 base, and 33 bases lay between the germline ends. Germline CDR1 reads ENHRY; CDR2 reads SYGVKD. This CDR3 spans 23 amino acids. The CDR3 here is CAISESGLTTEKAPLVWNTEAFF. The CDR3 bases are TGTGCCATCAGTGAGTCGGGCCTCACCACCGAAAAAGCCCCCCTGGTATGGAACACTGAAGCTTTCTTT.

This clonotype was picked up many times. This chain joins TRBV12-3 or TRBV12-4 and TRBJ2-1; unclear D gene. CDR3 length: 16 amino acids. Trimming took off 0 bases at V and 5 bases at J, with 14 bases between the two ends. CDR3 protein: CASSLAGWNPDNEQFF. In DNA form, the CDR3 reads TGTGCCAGCAGTTTAGCGGGTTGGAATCCCGACAATGAGCAGTTCTTC.

This clonotype turned up a few times. The genes are TRBV30 and TRBJ2-7; TRBD2 matches 10 bases. Germline CDR1 and CDR2: GTSNPN and SVGIG (reference sequence). The J segment lost 2 bases and the V segment lost 1 base, leaving 2 bases of the junction unmatched. The CDR3 is made up of 14 amino acids. The CDR3 loop is CAWSGTSGPYEQYF. DNA of the CDR3: TGTGCCTGGAGTGGGACTAGCGGTCCCTACGAGCAGTACTTC. Combining the CDR3 with reference TRBV30 and TRBJ2-7 gives the whole variable domain SQTIHQWPATLVQPVGSPLSLECTVEGTSNPNLYWYRQAAGRGLQLLFYSVGIGQISSEVPQNLSASRPQDRQFILSSKKLLLSDSGFYLCAWSGTSGPYEQYFGPGTRLTVT.

This clonotype turned up a few times. The chain is built from TRBV10-3 and TRBJ2-1; 12 bases fit TRBD1. V lost 6 bases to trimming and J lost 7 bases; unmatched junction nucleotides: 4. Germline lookup yields CDR1 ENHRY and CDR2 SYGVKD. This CDR3 is 14 amino acids long. The CDR3, as DNA: TGTGCCATCAGCGGGACAGGGGGCCCTAATGAGCAGTTCTTC. This translates into CAISGTGGPNEQFF.

The chain recombines TRBV9 with TRBJ2-1; 9 bases map to TRBD1. The CDR3 is 14 amino acids. Germline CDR1 SGDLS, CDR2 YYNGEE. The junction had 7 bases not matched to a gene; V was cut back by 3 bases and J by 9 bases. In DNA form, the CDR3 reads TGTGCCAGCAGCGCGCGGACAGGGGTGGGTGAGCAGTTCTTC. Translation gives CASSARTGVGEQFF.

This clonotype was detected only a few times. The gene calls are TRBV12-3 or TRBV12-4 and TRBJ2-1; 8 nucleotides line up with TRBD2. The CDR3 is made up of 15 amino acids. J was trimmed by 2 bases and V by 4 bases; bases with no gene match: 4. The CDR3 region is CASSYAGGAYNEQFF. The CDR3 DNA reads TGTGCCAGCAGTTATGCCGGGGGGGCCTACAATGAGCAGTTCTTC.

This clonotype was seen more than once but under ten times. The chain combines TRBV10-3 with TRBJ1-2; 7 bases map to TRBD1. The CDR3 contains 13 residues. CDR1 and CDR2 from the germline V gene are ENHRY and SYGVKD. The V and J ends lost 6 bases and 4 bases, in that order; junction bases with no gene match: 5. The chain's CDR3 is CAISVRDSYGYTF. The CDR3 DNA reads TGTGCCATCAGCGTCCGGGACAGCTATGGCTACACCTTC.

In its sample, this clonotype was seen many times. The chain carries TRBV25-1 and TRBJ2-7; TRBD1 aligns across 10 bases. J gave up 1 base and V 1 base, and 7 bases lay outside the gene matches. This CDR3 spans 17 amino acids. CDR1 and CDR2 from the germline V gene are MGHDK and SYGVNS. The CDR3 bases are TGTGCCAGCAGTGAATCTTTTGAGGGACAGGGGTCCTACGAGCAGTACTTC. Translating gives CASSESFEGQGSYEQYF.

This clonotype was seen many times. The V call is TRBV12-3 or TRBV12-4, the J call TRBJ2-1; D tentatively fits TRBD1 or TRBD2 (7 bases each). Between the trimmed V and J ends, which lost 8 bases and 1 base, there was a span of 12 bases. This CDR3 spans 14 amino acids. CDR3 in DNA: TGTGCCAGCCACAGGGGAGGGTCCTACAATGAGCAGTTCTTC. It yields the protein CASHRGGSYNEQFF.

This clonotype has a count of ten or more. The V call is TRBV5-1, the J call TRBJ2-2; perhaps TRBD1 as D (5 bases). The V gene's germline CDR1 is SGHRS and CDR2 YFSETQ. V lost 0 bases to trimming and J lost 1 base, with 10 bases between them. The CDR3 totals 16 residues. The CDR3 DNA is TGCGCCAGCAGCTTGGGGGCAGGGCGGAACACCGGGGAGCTGTTTTTT. Protein sequence: CASSLGAGRNTGELFF. The full variable domain, with the rest looked up from reference TRBV5-1 and TRBJ2-2, is KAGVTQTPRYLIKTRGQQVTLSCSPISGHRSVSWYQQTPGQGLQFLFEYFSETQRNKGNFPGRFSGRQFSNSRSEMNVSTLELGDSALYLCASSLGAGRNTGELFFGEGSRLTVL.

In this sample, this clonotype turned up many times. The chain combines TRBV3-1 with TRBJ2-5, with 10 bases matching TRBD2. Germline V lookup: CDR1 LGHDT, CDR2 YNNKEL (reference sequence). The CDR3 contains 18 residues. The V gene end was trimmed by 2 bases and the J gene end by 5 bases; junction bases not matched to a gene: 14. CDR3 bases: TGTGCCAGCAGCCAAATTGGGTGGGCTAGCGGGAGTGGTGAGACCCAGTACTTC. As protein: CASSQIGWASGSGETQYF.

This sequence joins TRBV2 and TRBJ2-7; D may be TRBD1 (6 bases). With 7 bases removed from V and 3 bases from J, the gap between germline ends came to 13 bases. The CDR3 is made up of 13 amino acids. Germline V CDR1 and CDR2: SNHLY, FYNNEI. The CDR3 DNA is TGTGCCAGCATGAACAGGGTGGACTACGAGCAGTACTTC. Protein product: CASMNRVDYEQYF.

The table lists this clonotype with many counts. CDR3 bases: TGCAGTGCTAGAGGCCGGAGCAGCCAAGAGACCCAGTACTTC. Translation: CSARGRSSQETQYF. V is TRBV20-1 and J is TRBJ2-5, with D unresolved. Germline V gene sequence: CDR1 DFQATT, CDR2 SNEGSKA (reference sequence). The CDR3 is made up of 14 amino acids. V shed 1 base and J shed 1 base, with 10 bases lying between them.

This sequence joins TRBV5-1 and TRBJ1-1; a weak D match, TRBD1 (5 bases). The CDR3 has 17 amino acids. Trimming removed 4 bases from V and 1 base from J, with 20 bases in between. Germline CDR1 SGHRS, CDR2 YFSETQ. CDR3 sequence: CASSPDRSIIENTEAFF. The CDR3 DNA reads TGCGCCAGCAGCCCTGACAGATCGATAATCGAGAACACTGAAGCTTTCTTT.

The sample holds many counts of this clonotype. The V and J genes are TRBV12-3 or TRBV12-4 and TRBJ2-7, with TRBD2 identical over 11 bases. V lost 1 base, J lost 7 bases, and 6 bases stayed unmatched. This CDR3 is built from 15 residues. The DNA for the CDR3 is TGTGCCAGCAGTTTAGAGACTAGCGGGATGGAGGAGCAGTACTTC. Translated: CASSLETSGMEEQYF.

This clonotype has a count of ten or more. The gene calls are TRBV9 and TRBJ2-2, with D unresolved. Germline CDR1 and CDR2: SGDLS and YYNGEE. This CDR3 is 14 amino acids long. The V and J ends lost 0 bases and 7 bases respectively, with 10 bases between them. CDR3 amino acids: CASSVAVSSGELFF. CDR3 nucleotide sequence: TGTGCCAGCAGCGTAGCCGTCAGTAGCGGGGAGCTGTTTTTT.

This clonotype occurred many times. The CDR3 bases are TGCGCCAGCAGCTTGTCGAAGGATAGGGGCTACACCTTC. Protein: CASSLSKDRGYTF. This chain links TRBV5-1 with TRBJ1-2; the D is unclear. This CDR3 has 13 amino acids. V lost 1 base, J lost 8 bases, and 12 bases lay in between. CDR1 SGHRS and CDR2 YFSETQ come from the germline V gene. The entire variable domain, with the rest obtained from reference TRBV5-1 and TRBJ1-2, is as follows: KAGVTQTPRYLIKTRGQQVTLSCSPISGHRSVSWYQQTPGQGLQFLFEYFSETQRNKGNFPGRFSGRQFSNSRSEMNVSTLELGDSALYLCASSLSKDRGYTFGSGTRLTVV.